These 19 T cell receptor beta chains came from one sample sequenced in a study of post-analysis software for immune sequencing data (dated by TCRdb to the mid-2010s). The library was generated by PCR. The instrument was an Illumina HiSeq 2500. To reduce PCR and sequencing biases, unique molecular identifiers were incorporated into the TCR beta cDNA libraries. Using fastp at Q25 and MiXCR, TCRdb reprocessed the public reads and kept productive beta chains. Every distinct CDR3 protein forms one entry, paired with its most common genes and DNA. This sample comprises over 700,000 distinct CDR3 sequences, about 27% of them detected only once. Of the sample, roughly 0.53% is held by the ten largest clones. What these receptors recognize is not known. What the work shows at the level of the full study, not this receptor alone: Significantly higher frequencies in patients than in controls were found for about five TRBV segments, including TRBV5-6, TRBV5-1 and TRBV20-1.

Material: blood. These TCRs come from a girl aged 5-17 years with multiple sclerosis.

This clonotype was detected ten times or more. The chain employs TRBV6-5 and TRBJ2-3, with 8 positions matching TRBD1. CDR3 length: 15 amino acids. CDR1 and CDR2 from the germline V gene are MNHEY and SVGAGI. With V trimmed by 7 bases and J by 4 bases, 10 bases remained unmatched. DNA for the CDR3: TGTGCCAGCACTCAGGACAGGGTTCGACCAGATACGCAGTATTTT. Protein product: CASTQDRVRPDTQYF.

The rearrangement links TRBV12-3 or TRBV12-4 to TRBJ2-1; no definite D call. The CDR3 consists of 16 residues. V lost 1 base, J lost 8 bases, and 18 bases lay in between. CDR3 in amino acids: CASSLGLFSAPDEQFF. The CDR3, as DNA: TGTGCCAGCAGTTTAGGACTTTTTTCGGCCCCGGATGAGCAGTTCTTC.

CDR3 in DNA: TGTGCCAGCAGCTTCCCGGGGGCATATGGCTACACCTTC. Translation gives CASSFPGAYGYTF. V usage is TRBV5-4 and J usage is TRBJ1-2, with a weak D call TRBD1 (6 bases). Germline CDR1 SGHNT, CDR2 YYREEE (reference sequence). With 2 bases removed from V and 5 bases from J, the gap between germline ends came to 10 bases. CDR3 size: 13 residues.

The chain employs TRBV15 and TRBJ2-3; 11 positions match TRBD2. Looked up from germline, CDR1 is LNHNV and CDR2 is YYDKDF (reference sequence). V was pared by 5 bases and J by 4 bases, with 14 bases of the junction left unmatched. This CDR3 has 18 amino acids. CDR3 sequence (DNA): TGTGCCACCAGCTCTCAAATTTGGACTAGCGGGTTGGCAGATACGCAGTATTTT. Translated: CATSSQIWTSGLADTQYF.

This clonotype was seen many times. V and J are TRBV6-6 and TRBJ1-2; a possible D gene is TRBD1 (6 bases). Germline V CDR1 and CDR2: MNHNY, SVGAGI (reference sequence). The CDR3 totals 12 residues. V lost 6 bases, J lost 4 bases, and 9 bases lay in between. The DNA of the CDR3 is TGTGCCAGCAGCGGACAGTCCTATGGCTACACCTTC. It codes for CASSGQSYGYTF.

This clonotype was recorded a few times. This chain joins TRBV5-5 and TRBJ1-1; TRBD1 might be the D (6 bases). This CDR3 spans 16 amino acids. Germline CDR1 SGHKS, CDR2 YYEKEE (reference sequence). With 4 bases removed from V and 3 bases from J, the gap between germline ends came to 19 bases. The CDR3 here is CASSAYIQGLDTEAFF. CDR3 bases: TGTGCCAGCAGCGCATATATTCAGGGGTTGGACACTGAAGCTTTCTTT. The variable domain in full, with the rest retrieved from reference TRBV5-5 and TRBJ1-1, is DAGVTQSPTHLIKTRGQQVTLRCSPISGHKSVSWYQQVLGQGPQFIFQYYEKEERGRGNFPDRFSARQFPNYSSELNVNALLLGDSALYLCASSAYIQGLDTEAFFGQGTRLTVV.

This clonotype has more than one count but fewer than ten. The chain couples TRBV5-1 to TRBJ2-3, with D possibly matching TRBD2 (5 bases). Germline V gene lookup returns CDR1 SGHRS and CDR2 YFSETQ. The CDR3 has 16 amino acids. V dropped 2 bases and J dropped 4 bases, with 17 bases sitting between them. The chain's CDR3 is CASSLDGVARADTQYF. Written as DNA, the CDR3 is TGCGCCAGCAGCTTAGATGGGGTAGCGAGAGCAGATACGCAGTATTTT.

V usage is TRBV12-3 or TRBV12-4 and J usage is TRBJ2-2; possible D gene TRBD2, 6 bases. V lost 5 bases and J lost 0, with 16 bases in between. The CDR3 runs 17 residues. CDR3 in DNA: TGTGCCAGCAGTCGGCGCCTAGCGCTCACGAACACCGGGGAGCTGTTTTTT. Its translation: CASSRRLALTNTGELFF.

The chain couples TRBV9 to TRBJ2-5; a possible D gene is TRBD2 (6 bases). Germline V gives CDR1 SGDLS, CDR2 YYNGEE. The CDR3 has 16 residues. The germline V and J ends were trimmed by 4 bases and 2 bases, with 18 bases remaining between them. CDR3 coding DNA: TGTGCCAGCAGCCCAAGCCGCCTTAGCGGACAAGAGACCCAGTACTTC. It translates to CASSPSRLSGQETQYF.

CDR3 residues: CASSWSTRSVAFF. The DNA of the CDR3 is TGTGCCAGCAGCTGGAGCACAAGGTCCGTAGCTTTCTTT. The chain employs TRBV7-2 and TRBJ1-1, with D uncertain. Trimming removed 4 bases at V and 10 bases at J, with 16 bases between. The germline gives CDR1 SGHTA, CDR2 FQGNSA. The CDR3 has 13 residues.

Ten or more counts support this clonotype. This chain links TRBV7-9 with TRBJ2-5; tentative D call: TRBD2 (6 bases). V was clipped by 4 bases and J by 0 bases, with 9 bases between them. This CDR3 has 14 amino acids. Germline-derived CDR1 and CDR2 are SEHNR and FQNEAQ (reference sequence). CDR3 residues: CASSWGGDQETQYF. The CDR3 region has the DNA TGTGCCAGCAGCTGGGGAGGAGACCAAGAGACCCAGTACTTC.

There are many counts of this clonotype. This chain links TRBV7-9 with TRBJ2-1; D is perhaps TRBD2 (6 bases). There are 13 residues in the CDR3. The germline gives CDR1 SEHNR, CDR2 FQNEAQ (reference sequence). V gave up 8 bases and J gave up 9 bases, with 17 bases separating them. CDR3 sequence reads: CASGGAPRGEQFF. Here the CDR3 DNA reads TGTGCCAGCGGCGGGGCCCCCCGGGGTGAGCAGTTCTTC.

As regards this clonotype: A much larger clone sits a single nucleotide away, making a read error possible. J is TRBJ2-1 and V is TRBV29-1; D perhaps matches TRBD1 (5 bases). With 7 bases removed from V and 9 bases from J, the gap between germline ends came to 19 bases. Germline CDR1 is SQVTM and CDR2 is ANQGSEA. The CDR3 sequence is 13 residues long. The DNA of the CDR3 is TGCAGCGCCCTGGGGCCCTACCACAGTGAGCAGTTCTTC. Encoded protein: CSALGPYHSEQFF.

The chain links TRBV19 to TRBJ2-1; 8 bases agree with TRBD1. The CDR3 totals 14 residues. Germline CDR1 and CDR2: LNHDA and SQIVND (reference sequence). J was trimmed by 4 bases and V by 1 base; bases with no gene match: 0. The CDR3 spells CASSIGTGYNEQFF. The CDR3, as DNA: TGTGCCAGTAGTATAGGGACAGGGTACAATGAGCAGTTCTTC.

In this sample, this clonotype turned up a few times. The chain's CDR3 is CASSPQPGLAGGVNEQFF. The CDR3 DNA is TGCGCCAGCAGCCCCCAACCGGGACTAGCGGGAGGGGTCAATGAGCAGTTCTTC. The rearrangement uses TRBV5-1 and TRBJ2-1; 16 nucleotides match TRBD2. Per germline, CDR1 SGHRS and CDR2 YFSETQ. Losses at the gene ends were 4 bases for V and 6 bases for J; bases not matched to a gene: 10. This CDR3 comprises 18 residues.

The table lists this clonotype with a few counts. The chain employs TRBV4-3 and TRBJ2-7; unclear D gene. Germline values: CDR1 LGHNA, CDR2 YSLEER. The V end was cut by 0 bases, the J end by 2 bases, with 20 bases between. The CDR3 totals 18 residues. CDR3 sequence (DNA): TGCGCCAGCAGCCAAGAGTATTATCGCCTAGTAAAGGCCTACGAGCAGTACTTC. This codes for CASSQEYYRLVKAYEQYF.

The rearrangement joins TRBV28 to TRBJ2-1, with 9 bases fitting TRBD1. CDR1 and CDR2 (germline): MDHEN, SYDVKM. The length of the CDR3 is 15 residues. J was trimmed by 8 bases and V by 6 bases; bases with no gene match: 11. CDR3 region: CASRLTDRGRDEQFF. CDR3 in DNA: TGTGCCAGCAGATTAACGGACAGGGGCAGGGATGAGCAGTTCTTC.

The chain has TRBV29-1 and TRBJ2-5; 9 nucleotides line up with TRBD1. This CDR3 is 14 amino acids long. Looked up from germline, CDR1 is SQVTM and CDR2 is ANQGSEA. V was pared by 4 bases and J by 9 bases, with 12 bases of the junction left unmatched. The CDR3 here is CSVGGQGSLGAQYF. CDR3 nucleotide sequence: TGCAGCGTTGGGGGACAGGGCAGCCTGGGGGCCCAGTACTTC.

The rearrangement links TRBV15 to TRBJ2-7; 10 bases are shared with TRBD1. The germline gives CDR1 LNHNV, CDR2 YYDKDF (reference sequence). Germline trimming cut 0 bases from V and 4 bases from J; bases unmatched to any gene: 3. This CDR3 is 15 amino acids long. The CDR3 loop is CATSRDGTGEYEQYF. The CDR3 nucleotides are TGTGCCACCAGCAGAGATGGGACAGGGGAGTACGAGCAGTACTTC.